The source of this TCR beta chain is a study of blood T cells in healthy people across ages. Overall study findings and caveats: TCR beta diversity, measured per million T cells, fell in a roughly linear way with age. One million T cells yielded diversity estimates that were considered underestimates. Using unsorted PBMCs precluded a conclusive naive versus antigen-experienced comparison.

This clonotype has more than one count but fewer than ten. What it binds is not known. PCR was performed a second time for about 6 to 12 cycles using a sample-barcoded 5' primer and a J-beta primer mix. MiXCR, run by TCRdb on the 5' RACE reads, gives a single entry per CDR3 protein. Among 1.5 million to 2 million distinct CDR3 sequences listed, about 35% were seen once. Peripheral blood was drawn, roughly 10 milliliters per donor. Germline loops: CDR1 DFQATT, CDR2 SNEGSKA (reference sequence). V was cut by 6 bases and J by 3 bases, with 15 bases left in between. The CDR3 covers 13 residues. This chain links TRBV20-1 with TRBJ2-7, with D possibly matching TRBD2 (6 bases). The clonotype comes from a young woman in good health. Material for sequencing was blood. The CDR3 reads CSAPGGSCYEQYF. The CDR3, as DNA: TGCAGTGCACCCGGGGGATCCTGCTACGAGCAGTACTTC.